This entry lists 9 T cell receptor beta chains sequenced from one sample in a study of blood T cells in healthy people across ages. For the second PCR, which ran for roughly 6 to 11 cycles, a sample-barcoded 5' primer and a J-beta primer mix were used. TCRdb reprocessed the 5' RACE reads with MiXCR, giving one entry per CDR3 protein. Altogether approximately 690,000 distinct CDR3 sequences are present, roughly three fifths being singletons, with the ten largest covering 30% to 40%. Sequenced sample: blood. Every receptor here comes from a man in his fifties or sixties in good health.

Points on this clonotype: This may be a read error: a much more frequent sequence differs by one nucleotide. The chain joins TRBV20-1 to TRBJ2-5; 12 bases line up with TRBD2. Germline V lookup: CDR1 DFQATT, CDR2 SNEGSKA (reference sequence). CDR3 length: 18 residues. V shed 4 bases, J shed 11 bases, and the junction held 23 bases outside the gene matches. The CDR3 DNA sequence: TGCAGTGCTAACGATTTTGCTAGCGGGGGGGTGAACGGCGATGAGCAGTACTTC. Its protein is CSANDFASGGVNGDEQYF.

This clonotype has a handful of counts. This chain joins TRBV7-2 and TRBJ2-1; D is ambiguous. Trimming left V 2 bases short and J 10 bases short, with 9 bases between. The CDR3 length is 12 residues. The germline V gene has CDR1 SGHTA and CDR2 FQGNSA. Here the CDR3 reads CASSLSEAEQFF. In nucleotides, the CDR3 is TGTGCCAGCAGCTTAAGTGAGGCCGAGCAGTTCTTC.

Remarks on this clonotype: One junction end does not reproduce the germline sequence, and a read error may be involved. This chain joins TRBV6-4 and TRBJ2-3; 10 nucleotides align to TRBD2. This CDR3 contains 15 residues. Germline loops: CDR1 MRHNA, CDR2 SNTAGT. The CDR3 region has the DNA TGTGTCAGCAGTGGATCTAGCGGGGGACAAGATACGCAGTATTTT. Protein: CVSSGSSGGQDTQYF.

Turning to this clonotype: At one of its ends the junction is not consistent with the germline gene, which may arise from a read error. J is TRBJ2-3 and V is TRBV5-1, with D uncertain. Germline CDR1 and CDR2: SGHRS and YFSETQ. This CDR3 spans 12 amino acids. CDR3 protein: CASSTGADTQYF. CDR3 in DNA: TGTGCCAGCAGCACTGGGGCAGATACGCAGTATTTT.

This clonotype was picked up many times. The V and J genes are TRBV3-1 and TRBJ1-2; D is ambiguous. The CDR3 is 14 residues long. The V end was cut by 0 bases, the J end by 2 bases, with 7 bases between. Looked up from germline, CDR1 is LGHDT and CDR2 is YNNKEL (reference sequence). The CDR3 DNA follows: TGTGCCAGCAGCCAAGATCTGAGGAACTATGGCTACACCTTC. The encoded protein is CASSQDLRNYGYTF.

The V call is TRBV2, the J call TRBJ2-7; 7 bases map to TRBD2. The length of the CDR3 is 14 residues. The germline V gene encodes CDR1 SNHLY and CDR2 FYNNEI. V lost 5 bases, J lost 4 bases, and 8 bases stayed unmatched. The DNA for the CDR3 is TGTGCCAGCAGTCCCCTAGGGAGGGCATACGAGCAGTACTTC. This codes for CASSPLGRAYEQYF.

This clonotype was seen once. The V and J genes are TRBV6-5 and TRBJ2-1; the D call may be TRBD1 or TRBD2 (6 bases each). Deletions cut 6 bases from V and 5 bases from J, with 14 bases between. This CDR3 spans 14 amino acids. CDR1 and CDR2 from the germline V gene are MNHEY and SVGAGI. CDR3 protein: CASSRLGGHNEQFF. As DNA, the CDR3 is TGTGCCAGCAGCCGACTAGGGGGGCACAATGAGCAGTTCTTC.

This clonotype has only one observation. The CDR3 DNA sequence: TGTGCCAGCAGCCCCACCCTAACAGGGGGCTCCTACGAGCAGTACTTC. As protein: CASSPTLTGGSYEQYF. The rearrangement joins TRBV3-1 to TRBJ2-7; TRBD1 aligns across 8 bases. V lost 4 bases and J lost 0; bases outside the gene matches: 8. The V gene's germline CDR1 is LGHDT and CDR2 YNNKEL (reference sequence). The CDR3 loop spans 16 amino acids.

This clonotype was counted between two and nine times. J is TRBJ2-5 and V is TRBV28; unclear D gene. CDR1 is MDHEN and CDR2 is SYDVKM in the germline V gene. There are 11 residues in the CDR3. Trimming took 6 bases from V and 5 from J, leaving 7 bases between them. CDR3 residues: CASSTLETQYF. CDR3 sequence (DNA): TGTGCCAGCAGCACCTTGGAGACCCAGTACTTC.